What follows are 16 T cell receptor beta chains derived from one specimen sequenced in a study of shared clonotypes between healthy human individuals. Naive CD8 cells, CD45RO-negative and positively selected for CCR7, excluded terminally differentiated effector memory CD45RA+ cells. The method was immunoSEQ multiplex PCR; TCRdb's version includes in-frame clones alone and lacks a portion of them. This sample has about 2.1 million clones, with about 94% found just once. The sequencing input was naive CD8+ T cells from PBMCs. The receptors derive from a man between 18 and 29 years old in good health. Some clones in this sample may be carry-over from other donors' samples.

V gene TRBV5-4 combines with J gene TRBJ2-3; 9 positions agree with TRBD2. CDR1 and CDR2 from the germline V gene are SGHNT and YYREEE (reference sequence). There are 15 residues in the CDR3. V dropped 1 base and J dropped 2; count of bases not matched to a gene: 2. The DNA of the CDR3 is TGTGCCAGCAGCTTGAAGCGGGAGGTCACAGATACGCAGTATTTT. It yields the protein CASSLKREVTDTQYF.

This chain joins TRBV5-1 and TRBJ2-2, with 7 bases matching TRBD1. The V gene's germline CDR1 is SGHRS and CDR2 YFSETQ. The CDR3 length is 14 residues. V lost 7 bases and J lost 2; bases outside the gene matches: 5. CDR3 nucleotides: TGCGCCAGCTCTGGGGACAGAAACACCGGGGAGCTGTTTTTT. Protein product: CASSGDRNTGELFF.

CDR3 in amino acids: CASSRDTGELFF. The DNA for the CDR3 is TGTGCCAGTAGTAGGGACACCGGGGAGCTGTTTTTT. The chain uses TRBV19 and TRBJ2-2; unclear D gene. The V gene lost 4 bases and the J gene lost 3 bases, with 3 bases spanning the gap. Germline assignment: CDR1 LNHDA and CDR2 SQIVND (reference sequence). The CDR3 runs 12 residues. Based on the CDR3 plus reference TRBV19 and TRBJ2-2, the full variable domain is DGGITQSPKYLFRKEGQNVTLSCEQNLNHDAMYWYRQDPGQGLRLIYYSQIVNDFQKGDIAEGYSVSREKKESFPLTVTSAQKNPTAFYLCASSRDTGELFFGEGSRLTVL.

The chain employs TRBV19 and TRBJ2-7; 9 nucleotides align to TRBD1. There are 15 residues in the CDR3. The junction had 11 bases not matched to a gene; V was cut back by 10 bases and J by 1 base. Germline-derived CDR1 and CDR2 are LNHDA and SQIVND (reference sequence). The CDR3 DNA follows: TGTGCCACCCGATGGGAGGGACAGGGATCCTACGAGCAGTACTTC. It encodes CATRWEGQGSYEQYF.

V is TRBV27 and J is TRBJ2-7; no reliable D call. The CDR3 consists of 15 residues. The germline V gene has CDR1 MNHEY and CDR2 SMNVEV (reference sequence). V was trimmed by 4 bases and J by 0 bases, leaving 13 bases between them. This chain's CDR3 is CASSYDRTGSYEQYF. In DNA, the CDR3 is TGTGCCAGCAGTTACGACCGGACGGGCTCCTACGAGCAGTACTTC.

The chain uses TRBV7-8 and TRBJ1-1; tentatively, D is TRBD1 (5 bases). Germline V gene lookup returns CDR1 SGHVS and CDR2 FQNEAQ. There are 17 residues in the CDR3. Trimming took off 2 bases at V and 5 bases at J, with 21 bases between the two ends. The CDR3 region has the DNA TGTGCCAGCAGCTTACCAACCGACGACAGCATGGGGACTGAAGCTTTCTTT. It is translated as CASSLPTDDSMGTEAFF.

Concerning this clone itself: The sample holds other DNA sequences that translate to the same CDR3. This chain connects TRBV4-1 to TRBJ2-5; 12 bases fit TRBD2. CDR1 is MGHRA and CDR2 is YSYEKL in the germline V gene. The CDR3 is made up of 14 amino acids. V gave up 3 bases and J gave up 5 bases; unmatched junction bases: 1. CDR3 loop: CASSQGTSGETQYF. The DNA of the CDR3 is TGCGCCAGCAGCCAGGGGACTAGCGGGGAGACCCAGTACTTC.

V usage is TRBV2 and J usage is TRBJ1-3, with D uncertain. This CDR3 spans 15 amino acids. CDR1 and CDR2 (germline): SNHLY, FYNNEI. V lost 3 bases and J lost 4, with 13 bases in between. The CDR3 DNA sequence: TGTGCCAGCAGTGATCGATGGTTGTACGGAAACACCATATATTTT. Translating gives CASSDRWLYGNTIYF.

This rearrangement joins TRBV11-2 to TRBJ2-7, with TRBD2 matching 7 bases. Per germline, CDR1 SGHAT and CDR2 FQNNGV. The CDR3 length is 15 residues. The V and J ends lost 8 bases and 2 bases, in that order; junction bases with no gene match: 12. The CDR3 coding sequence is TGTGCCAGCTATTTGGGGCGGGGGATGACCTACGAGCAGTACTTC. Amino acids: CASYLGRGMTYEQYF.

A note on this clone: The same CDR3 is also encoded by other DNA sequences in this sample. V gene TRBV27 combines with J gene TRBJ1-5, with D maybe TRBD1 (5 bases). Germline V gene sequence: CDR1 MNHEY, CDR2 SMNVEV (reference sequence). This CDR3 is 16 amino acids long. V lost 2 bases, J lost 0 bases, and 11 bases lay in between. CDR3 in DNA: TGTGCCAGCAGTTTAGGGCCCGGGGCTAGCAATCAGCCCCAGCATTTT. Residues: CASSLGPGASNQPQHF.

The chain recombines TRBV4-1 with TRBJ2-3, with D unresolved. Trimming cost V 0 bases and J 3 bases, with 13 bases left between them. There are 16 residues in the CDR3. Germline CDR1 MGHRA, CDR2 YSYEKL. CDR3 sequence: CASSQDPQTVTDTQYF. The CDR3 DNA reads TGCGCCAGCAGCCAAGATCCCCAGACCGTTACAGATACGCAGTATTTT.

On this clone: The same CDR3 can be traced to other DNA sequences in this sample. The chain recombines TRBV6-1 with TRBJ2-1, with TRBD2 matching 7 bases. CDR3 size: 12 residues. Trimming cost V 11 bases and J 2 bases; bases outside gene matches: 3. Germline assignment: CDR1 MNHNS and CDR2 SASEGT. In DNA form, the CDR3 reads TGTGCCTCGCGGGAGACCTACAATGAGCAGTTCTTC. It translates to CASRETYNEQFF.

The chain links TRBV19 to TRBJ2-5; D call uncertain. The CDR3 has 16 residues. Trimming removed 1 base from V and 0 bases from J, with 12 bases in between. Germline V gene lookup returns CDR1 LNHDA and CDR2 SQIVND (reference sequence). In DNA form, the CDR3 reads TGTGCCAGTAGTATAGCCACATTAGACAACCAAGAGACCCAGTACTTC. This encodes CASSIATLDNQETQYF. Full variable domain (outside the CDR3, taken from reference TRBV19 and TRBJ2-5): DGGITQSPKYLFRKEGQNVTLSCEQNLNHDAMYWYRQDPGQGLRLIYYSQIVNDFQKGDIAEGYSVSREKKESFPLTVTSAQKNPTAFYLCASSIATLDNQETQYFGPGTRLLVL.

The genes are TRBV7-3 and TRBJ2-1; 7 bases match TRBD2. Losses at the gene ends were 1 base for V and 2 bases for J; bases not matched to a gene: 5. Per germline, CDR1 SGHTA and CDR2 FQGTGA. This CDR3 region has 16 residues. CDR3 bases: TGTGCCAGCAGCTTAAGGAAGCGGGGACCCTACAATGAGCAGTTCTTC. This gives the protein CASSLRKRGPYNEQFF.

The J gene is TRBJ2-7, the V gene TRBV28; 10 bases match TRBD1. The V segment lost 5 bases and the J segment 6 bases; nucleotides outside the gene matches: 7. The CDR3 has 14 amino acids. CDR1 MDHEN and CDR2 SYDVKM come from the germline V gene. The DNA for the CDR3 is TGTGCCAGCAGTATCGACAGGGGGCCTCTCGAGCAGTACTTC. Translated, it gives CASSIDRGPLEQYF.

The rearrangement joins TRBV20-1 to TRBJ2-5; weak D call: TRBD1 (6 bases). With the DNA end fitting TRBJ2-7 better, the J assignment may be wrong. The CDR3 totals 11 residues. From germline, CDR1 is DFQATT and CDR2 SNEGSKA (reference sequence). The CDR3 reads CSALQGYEQYF. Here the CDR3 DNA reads TGCAGTGCCCTACAGGGCTACGAGCAGTACTTC.